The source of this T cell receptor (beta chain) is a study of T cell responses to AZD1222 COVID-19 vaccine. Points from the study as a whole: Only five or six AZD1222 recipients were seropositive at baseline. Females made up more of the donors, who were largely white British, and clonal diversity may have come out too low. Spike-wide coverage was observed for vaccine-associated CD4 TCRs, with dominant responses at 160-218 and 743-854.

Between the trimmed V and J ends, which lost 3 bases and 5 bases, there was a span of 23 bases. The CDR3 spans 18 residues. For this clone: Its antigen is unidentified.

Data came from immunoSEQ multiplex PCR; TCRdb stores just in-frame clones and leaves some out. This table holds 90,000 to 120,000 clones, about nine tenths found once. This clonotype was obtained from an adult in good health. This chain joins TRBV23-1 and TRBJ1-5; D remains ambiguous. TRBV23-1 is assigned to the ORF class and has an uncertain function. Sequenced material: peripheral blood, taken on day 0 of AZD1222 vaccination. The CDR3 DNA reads TGCGCCAGCAGTCAGGGTGTTTGTGGGAAAACGGAAGATCAGCCCCAGCATTTT. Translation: CASSQGVCGKTEDQPQHF.